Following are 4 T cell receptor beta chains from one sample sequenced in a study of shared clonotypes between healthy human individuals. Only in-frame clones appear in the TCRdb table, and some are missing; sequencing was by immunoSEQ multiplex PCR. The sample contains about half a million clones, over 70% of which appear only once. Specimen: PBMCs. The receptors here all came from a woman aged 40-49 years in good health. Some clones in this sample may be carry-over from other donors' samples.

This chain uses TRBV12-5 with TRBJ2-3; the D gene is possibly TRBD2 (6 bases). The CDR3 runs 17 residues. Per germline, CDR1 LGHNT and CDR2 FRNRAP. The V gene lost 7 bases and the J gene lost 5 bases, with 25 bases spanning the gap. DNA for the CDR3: TGTGCTAGTGCCCTGCACGAGGCCCCCGGGCGGGGAGATACGCAGTATTTT. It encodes CASALHEAPGRGDTQYF.

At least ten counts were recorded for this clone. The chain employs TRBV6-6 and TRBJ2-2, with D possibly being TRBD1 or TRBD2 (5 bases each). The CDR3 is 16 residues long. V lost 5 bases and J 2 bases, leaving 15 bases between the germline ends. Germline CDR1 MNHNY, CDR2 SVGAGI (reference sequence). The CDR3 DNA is TGTGCCAGCAGTCTGGGGCCAGCGGAAAACACCGGGGAGCTGTTTTTT. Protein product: CASSLGPAENTGELFF.

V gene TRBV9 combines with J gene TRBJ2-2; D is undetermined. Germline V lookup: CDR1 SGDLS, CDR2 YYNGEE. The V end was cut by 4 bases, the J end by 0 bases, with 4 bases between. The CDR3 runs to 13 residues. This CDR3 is CASSLTNTGELFF. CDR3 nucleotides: TGTGCCAGCAGCCTGACGAACACCGGGGAGCTGTTTTTT.

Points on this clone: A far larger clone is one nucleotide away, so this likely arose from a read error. CDR3 in amino acids: CASSQFLPAGASTGELFF. The DNA for the CDR3 is TGTGCCAGCAGCCAATTCCTCCCAGCGGGAGCCTCTACCGGGGAGCTGTTTTTT. V is TRBV4-2 and J is TRBJ2-2; 8 bases map to TRBD2. Germline CDR1 LGHNA, CDR2 YNFKEQ. V shed 2 bases, J shed 5 bases, and the junction held 13 bases outside the gene matches. The CDR3 consists of 18 residues.